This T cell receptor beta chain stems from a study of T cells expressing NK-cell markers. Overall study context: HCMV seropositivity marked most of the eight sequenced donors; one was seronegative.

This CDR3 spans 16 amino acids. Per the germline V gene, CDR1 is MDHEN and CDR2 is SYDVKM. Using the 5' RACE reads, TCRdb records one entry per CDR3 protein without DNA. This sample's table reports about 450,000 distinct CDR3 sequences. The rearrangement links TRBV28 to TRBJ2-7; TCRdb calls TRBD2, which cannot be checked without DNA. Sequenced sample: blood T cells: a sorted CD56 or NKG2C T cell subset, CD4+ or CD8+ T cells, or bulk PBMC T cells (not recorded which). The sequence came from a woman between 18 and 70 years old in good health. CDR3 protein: CASSLWGSGGTYEQYF.